Following are 12 T cell receptor beta chains from one sample sequenced in a study of beta chain features in type 1 diabetes. Expressed TCRB transcripts were sequenced after all isolated RNA was converted to cDNA. Repertoires were generated with immunoSEQ multiplex PCR, while TCRdb's copy carries only in-frame clones and drops some. The table has around 250,000 clones, roughly 13% seen once. Specimen: naive CD4+ T cells from blood. All receptors derive from a woman aged 40 to 50 in good health.

The chain couples TRBV15 to TRBJ1-2; D remains ambiguous. Trimming removed 0 bases at V and 4 bases at J, with 9 bases between. Germline V gene data show CDR1 as LNHNV and CDR2 as YYDKDF (reference sequence). The CDR3 length is 14 residues. The CDR3 DNA sequence: TGTGCCACCAGCAGAGATCCTAGGAGCTATGGCTACACCTTC. Protein: CATSRDPRSYGYTF. Using reference TRBV15 and TRBJ1-2 for the parts outside the CDR3, the full variable domain is DAMVIQNPRYQVTQFGKPVTLSCSQTLNHNVMYWYQQKSSQAPKLLFHYYDKDFNNEADTPDNFQSRRPNTSFCFLDIRSPGLGDTAMYLCATSRDPRSYGYTFGSGTRLTVV.

V usage is TRBV6-6 and J usage is TRBJ2-7, with 11 bases aligning to TRBD2. Germline V CDR1 and CDR2: MNHNY, SVGAGI (reference sequence). With V trimmed by 6 bases and J by 6 bases, 13 bases remained unmatched. The CDR3 loop spans 16 amino acids. DNA for the CDR3: TGTGCCAGCAGCTCGAAATTAGCGGGGGGGCTCTCCGAGCAGTACTTC. Its protein product is CASSSKLAGGLSEQYF.

The rearrangement joins TRBV13 to TRBJ2-3; no reliable D call. Trimming left V 0 bases short and J 11 bases short, with 15 bases between. The CDR3 is 14 residues long. From germline, CDR1 is PRHDT and CDR2 FYEKMQ (reference sequence). The CDR3 here is CASSLGLAVVRQYF. CDR3 coding DNA: TGTGCCAGCAGCTTAGGTCTGGCAGTCGTACGGCAGTATTTT. Based on the CDR3 plus reference TRBV13 and TRBJ2-3, the full variable domain is AAGVIQSPRHLIKEKRETATLKCYPIPRHDTVYWYQQGPGQDPQFLISFYEKMQSDKGSIPDRFSAQQFSDYHSELNMSSLELGDSALYFCASSLGLAVVRQYFGPGTRLTVL.

A few counts support this clone. This chain joins TRBV23-1 and TRBJ1-2; D may be TRBD1 (6 bases). TRBV23-1 belongs to the ORF category, with a function that is uncertain. This CDR3 is 15 amino acids long. Trimming stripped 4 bases from V and 2 bases from J, with 14 bases between. The DNA for the CDR3 is TGCGCCAGCAGTCCCCCCTCCGGGACAAACTATGGCTACACCTTC. It translates to CASSPPSGTNYGYTF.

This clone showed up just a few times. This chain connects TRBV19 to TRBJ2-7, with 8 positions matching TRBD1. J lost 3 bases, V lost 5 bases, and 12 bases had no gene match. This CDR3 comprises 16 residues. Germline V gene sequence: CDR1 LNHDA, CDR2 SQIVND (reference sequence). The DNA of the CDR3 is TGTGCCAGTAGTCGCGCCTCGGGACAGGAGATCTACGAGCAGTACTTC. Its translation is CASSRASGQEIYEQYF.

The chain combines TRBV9 with TRBJ2-4; maybe TRBD1 (6 bases). Trimming removed 4 bases at V and 1 base at J, with 6 bases between. This CDR3 has 13 amino acids. The V gene's germline CDR1 is SGDLS and CDR2 YYNGEE. The CDR3: CASSQGAKNIQYF. The CDR3 DNA reads as TGTGCCAGCAGCCAGGGGGCCAAAAACATTCAGTACTTC.

The chain has TRBV5-1 and TRBJ2-1; 7 nucleotides line up with TRBD1. Germline V gene data show CDR1 as SGHRS and CDR2 as YFSETQ. This CDR3 region has 15 residues. V dropped 5 bases and J dropped 4; count of bases not matched to a gene: 9. In nucleotides, the CDR3 is TGCGCCAGCAGTCTAGAGACAGGGCTGTACAATGAGCAGTTCTTC. As protein: CASSLETGLYNEQFF.

Only a few counts were recorded for this clone. The V call is TRBV6-5, the J call TRBJ2-3; D is unresolved. Germline loops: CDR1 MNHEY, CDR2 SVGAGI. The V end lost 2 bases, the J end lost 2 bases, and 5 bases lay between the germline ends. The CDR3 is 13 residues long. The CDR3 sequence is CASSYGHTDTQYF. DNA of the CDR3: TGTGCCAGCAGTTACGGCCACACAGATACGCAGTATTTT.

This clone was detected a few times. The V gene is TRBV7-9, the J gene TRBJ2-1; 8 nucleotides match TRBD2. Germline CDR1 SEHNR, CDR2 FQNEAQ (reference sequence). The CDR3 is made up of 16 amino acids. V dropped 5 bases and J dropped 2; count of bases not matched to a gene: 8. The CDR3 sequence is CASSLKSGGPYNEQFF. The CDR3 region has the DNA TGTGCCAGCAGCCTAAAGAGCGGGGGACCCTACAATGAGCAGTTCTTC.

The chain carries TRBV1 and TRBJ1-2; TRBD1 is the table's D call and was not checked against the DNA. TRBV1 is a documented pseudogene. The CDR3 runs 13 residues. The CDR3 region has the DNA TGCACCAGCAGCCGAAACAGGGGCCGAGGCTACACCTTC. It codes for CTSSRNRGRGYTF.

This clone was found a few times. This chain connects TRBV20-1 to TRBJ1-2, with 7 nucleotides matching TRBD1. The V and J ends lost 3 bases and 8 bases, in that order; junction bases with no gene match: 3. Germline V CDR1 and CDR2: DFQATT, SNEGSKA (reference sequence). The CDR3 is 11 amino acids. The CDR3 region is CSASLGGGYTF. CDR3 coding DNA: TGCAGTGCTAGTTTAGGGGGCGGCTACACCTTC.

This clone has only a few counts. J is TRBJ2-3 and V is TRBV7-2, with a tentative D call TRBD1 (5 bases). Trimming stripped 4 bases from V and 5 bases from J, with 16 bases between. CDR3 length: 15 amino acids. Germline CDR1 reads SGHTA; CDR2 reads FQGNSA. The CDR3 sequence: CASSSSLSGQDTQYF. The CDR3 DNA is TGTGCCAGCAGCTCATCCTTAAGTGGACAAGATACGCAGTATTTT.